A selection of T cell receptor beta chains follows, all from one sample in a study of blood T cell repertoires in COVID-19. TCRdb keeps only in-frame clones here, not all; method: immunoSEQ multiplex PCR. The sample consists of 43,000 or so clones, roughly nine tenths of them appearing once. The specimen was peripheral blood. The receptors stem from a human donor in a cohort sampled during active COVID-19. The CDR3 runs from the conserved cysteine through the conserved F or W. D genes are given only for firm matches. Expanded clones get a size class; other rows say once, few or many, or leave the size out.

j_call v_call clone_size cdr3_length d_call cdr3_aa cdr3_nt
TRBJ1-2 TRBV29-1 NA 15 TRBD1 CSVVPVGTGMYGYTF TGCAGCGTTGTTCCGGTTGGGACAGGGATGTATGGCTACACCTTC
TRBJ2-5 TRBV15 NA 17 TRBD2 CATSRLKLAGATETQYF TGTGCCACCAGCAGACTCAAATTAGCGGGTGCGACGGAGACCCAGTACTTC
TRBJ2-7 TRBV7-9 NA 17 TRBD2 CASSSRRPGLAAYEQYF TGTGCCAGCAGCTCACGACGACCGGGACTAGCAGCCTACGAGCAGTACTTC
TRBJ2-3 TRBV4-2 NA 17 NA CASSQERSGAYPDTQYF TGTGCCAGCAGCCAAGAAAGGTCGGGAGCGTACCCAGATACGCAGTATTTT
TRBJ1-1 TRBV6-5 NA 16 NA CASSYGVREEDTEAFF TGTGCCAGCAGTTACGGTGTCAGGGAGGAGGACACTGAAGCTTTCTTT
TRBJ2-1 TRBV7-9 NA 17 NA CASSSIGGVGSYNEQFF TGTGCCAGCAGCTCAATAGGAGGGGTTGGCTCCTACAATGAGCAGTTCTTC
TRBJ2-2 TRBV5-3 NA 17 TRBD2 CARTGNRGGENTGELFF TGTGCCAGAACCGGAAATCGCGGGGGAGAGAACACCGGGGAGCTGTTTTTT
TRBJ2-5 TRBV11-2 NA 15 TRBD2 CASSLRLAGVETQYF TGTGCCAGCAGCTTAAGACTAGCGGGAGTTGAGACCCAGTACTTC
TRBJ1-1 TRBV7-3 NA 14 TRBD1 CASRKTGADTEAFF TGTGCCAGCAGGAAGACAGGGGCTGACACTGAAGCTTTCTTT
TRBJ2-7 TRBV4-3 once 17 TRBD1 CASSLEVTGQGTYEQYF TGCGCCAGCAGCCTCGAGGTGACGGGACAGGGAACCTACGAGCAGTACTTC
TRBJ2-7 TRBV19 NA 15 TRBD2 CASSISGRNSYEQYF TGTGCCAGTAGTATAAGCGGGAGAAACTCCTACGAGCAGTACTTC
TRBJ1-6 TRBV19 NA 15 NA CASSIGRERSSPLHF TGTGCCAGTAGTATAGGACGGGAAAGAAGCTCACCCCTCCACTTT
TRBJ2-1 TRBV6-4 NA 16 TRBD2 CASSDSGTRSGNEQFF TGTGCCAGCAGTGACTCGGGGACTAGATCTGGAAATGAGCAGTTCTTC
TRBJ2-2 TRBV20-1 once 15 NA CSASRVFRGTGELFF TGCAGTGCTAGTCGTGTATTTCGGGGCACCGGGGAGCTGTTTTTT
TRBJ1-5 TRBV5-1 NA 14 NA CASSLGQEDQPQHF TGCGCCAGCAGCTTGGGCCAGGAAGATCAGCCCCAGCATTTT
TRBJ2-1 TRBV7-9 NA 19 NA CASSLLAGDQKGIYNEQFF TGTGCCAGCAGCTTATTGGCAGGAGACCAGAAGGGGATCTACAATGAGCAGTTCTTC
TRBJ1-2 TRBV13 NA 13 NA CASSLGRVYGYTF TGTGCCAGCAGCTTAGGCAGGGTCTATGGCTACACCTTC
TRBJ1-4 TRBV6-1 NA 14 TRBD1 CASSEAGQAKKLFF TGTGCCAGCAGTGAAGCGGGACAGGCGAAAAAACTGTTTTTT
TRBJ2-7 TRBV5-5 NA 14 TRBD1 CASSKGQGADEQYF TGTGCCAGCAGCAAAGGACAGGGGGCGGACGAGCAGTACTTC
TRBJ1-2 TRBV3-1/TRBV3-2 NA 13 TRBD1 CASSPGTGHGYTF TGTGCCAGCAGCCCTGGGACAGGCCATGGCTACACCTTC
TRBJ2-1 TRBV6-5 NA 13 TRBD2 CASASGRAWEQFF TGTGCCAGTGCTAGCGGGAGGGCCTGGGAGCAGTTCTTC
TRBJ2-7 TRBV19 few 13 TRBD2 CASSREGSYEQYF TGTGCCAGTAGTAGGGAGGGGTCCTACGAGCAGTACTTC
TRBJ2-1 TRBV19 NA 16 TRBD2 CASSLGLAGSYNEQFF TGTGCCAGTAGTTTGGGACTAGCGGGCTCCTACAATGAGCAGTTCTTC
TRBJ2-5 TRBV5-4 NA 13 NA CASSLPGAETQYF TGTGCCAGCAGCTTGCCGGGAGCGGAGACCCAGTACTTC
TRBJ2-5 TRBV12-5 NA 15 TRBD2 CASGFSAGGVETQYF TGTGCTAGTGGTTTTTCTGCGGGAGGGGTAGAGACCCAGTACTTC
TRBJ1-2 TRBV19 NA 13 TRBD1 CASNNRGIYGYTF TGTGCCAGTAACAACAGGGGGATCTATGGCTACACCTTC
TRBJ2-7 TRBV7-2 NA 15 NA CASSLEQGISYEQYF TGTGCCAGCAGCTTGGAGCAGGGGATCTCCTACGAGCAGTACTTC
TRBJ1-2 TRBV7-6 once 12 NA CASSETGYGYTF TGTGCCAGCAGCGAGACAGGCTATGGCTACACCTTC
TRBJ2-1 TRBV4-1 NA 17 NA CASPRDFESRSYNEQFF TGCGCCAGCCCCCGGGACTTCGAAAGCCGCTCCTACAATGAGCAGTTCTTC
TRBJ2-5 TRBV6-1 NA 14 TRBD1 CASSEGGQARTQYF TGTGCCAGCAGTGAAGGGGGACAGGCGAGGACCCAGTACTTC
TRBJ2-7 TRBV29-1 few 14 TRBD2 CSVVERGDYYEQYF TGCAGCGTCGTCGAGCGGGGGGATTACTACGAGCAGTACTTC
TRBJ1-2 TRBV12-3/TRBV12-4 few 13 NA CASSPTGRYGYTF TGTGCCAGCAGCCCCACAGGGCGCTATGGCTACACCTTC
TRBJ2-3 TRBV4-3 NA 13 NA CASSHRGTDTQYF TGCGCCAGCAGCCACAGGGGCACAGATACGCAGTATTTT
TRBJ2-2 TRBV30 NA 15 NA CAWRVDSKDTGELFF TGTGCCTGGAGGGTGGACTCTAAGGACACCGGGGAGCTGTTTTTT
TRBJ2-7 TRBV29-1 NA 14 NA CSALIPQGTYEQYF TGCAGCGCCCTAATCCCGCAGGGGACCTACGAGCAGTACTTC
TRBJ2-3 TRBV19 NA 15 TRBD2 CASSIEGGSGDTQYF TGTGCCAGTAGTATCGAGGGCGGGAGTGGAGATACGCAGTATTTT
TRBJ2-5 TRBV9 NA 13 NA CASSVDGRETQYF TGTGCCAGCAGCGTAGATGGGAGGGAGACCCAGTACTTC
TRBJ2-1 TRBV21-1 NA 18 NA CASSKSGTSGRAYNEQFF TGTGCCAGCAGCAAATCAGGGACTAGCGGGAGGGCCTACAATGAGCAGTTCTTC
TRBJ1-1 TRBV6-5 NA 14 NA CASSYSPGNTEAFF TGTGCCAGCAGTTACTCGCCCGGGAACACTGAAGCTTTCTTT
TRBJ2-5 TRBV25-1 NA 17 TRBD1 CASSEYLWTGVQETQYF TGTGCCAGCAGTGAATATCTTTGGACAGGAGTCCAAGAGACCCAGTACTTC
TRBJ1-2 TRBV19 NA 14 TRBD1 CASSTGTVLYGYTF TGTGCCAGTAGTACGGGGACAGTCCTCTATGGCTACACCTTC
TRBJ1-1 TRBV28 NA 13 NA CASSYPGNTEAFF TGTGCCAGCAGTTACCCAGGGAACACTGAAGCTTTCTTT
TRBJ1-3 TRBV9 NA 15 TRBD1 CASTFGQGTGNTIYF TGTGCCAGCACCTTCGGACAGGGTACGGGAAACACCATATATTTT
TRBJ2-1 TRBV20-1 NA 16 TRBD2 CSASGGVRGDHNEQFF TGCAGTGCTAGTGGAGGGGTACGGGGGGACCACAATGAGCAGTTCTTC
TRBJ2-7 TRBV11-2 NA 12 TRBD1 CASRRQGYEQYF TGTGCCAGCAGAAGACAGGGTTACGAGCAGTACTTC
TRBJ2-4 TRBV7-3 NA 15 TRBD2 CASSKTGGTKNIQYF TGTGCCAGCAGTAAAACGGGGGGAACCAAAAACATTCAGTACTTC
TRBJ2-4 TRBV18 NA 17 TRBD1 CASSPPFSGGTKNIQYF TGTGCCAGCTCACCACCATTTTCAGGGGGAACCAAAAACATTCAGTACTTC
TRBJ2-7 TRBV27 NA 16 NA CASRALEQGRPYEQYF TGTGCCAGCAGAGCCTTAGAACAGGGAAGGCCCTACGAGCAGTACTTC
TRBJ1-6 TRBV3-1/TRBV3-2 once 17 NA CASSQVSMSSYNSPLHF TGTGCCAGCAGCCAAGTTTCGATGAGCTCCTATAATTCACCCCTCCACTTT
TRBJ2-3 TRBV4-3 NA 15 TRBD2 CASSPSGGAPDTQYF TGCGCCAGCAGTCCTAGCGGGGGGGCCCCAGATACGCAGTATTTT
TRBJ2-7 TRBV7-2 NA 15 TRBD1 CASSPGTGGGYEQYF TGTGCCAGCAGCCCCGGGACAGGGGGCGGTTACGAGCAGTACTTC
TRBJ2-1 TRBV5-4 NA 17 TRBD2 CASSLGTSGGSYNEQFF TGTGCCAGCAGCCTAGGGACTAGCGGAGGCTCCTACAATGAGCAGTTCTTC
TRBJ2-5 TRBV7-6 NA 15 TRBD2 CASSLPGGREETQYF TGTGCCAGCAGCTTACCCGGCGGGAGGGAAGAGACCCAGTACTTC